This TCR beta chain derives from a study of blood T cell repertoires in COVID-19. Study as a whole: The United States, Italy and Spain supplied acute and convalescent COVID-19 samples. T cells, B-cell-depleted T cells, or PBMCs provided the cDNA or gDNA that served as material.

Source study methods: Amplification with reference gene primers provided the estimates of nucleated cell counts. Method: immunoSEQ multiplex PCR; TCRdb's copy keeps in-frame clones and lacks some. For V, J and clone size, that table is used; D and trimming come from the DNA. The sample records about 300,000 clones, roughly 83% being singletons. Seattle researchers signed up patients amid active infection and tracked them longitudinally. Trimming pared 6 bases from V and 0 bases from J, leaving 15 bases between. CDR3 size: 15 residues. The germline gives CDR1 MGHRA, CDR2 YSYEKL. The V and J genes are TRBV4-1 and TRBJ2-7; no firm D call. Material for sequencing was peripheral blood. The TCR originated in a human donor with COVID-19, enrolled during active disease. The donor label of this sample is uncertain. The CDR3, as DNA: TGCGCCAGCAGACCGACTCTTCTCAGCTCCTACGAGCAGTACTTC. As protein: CASRPTLLSSYEQYF.